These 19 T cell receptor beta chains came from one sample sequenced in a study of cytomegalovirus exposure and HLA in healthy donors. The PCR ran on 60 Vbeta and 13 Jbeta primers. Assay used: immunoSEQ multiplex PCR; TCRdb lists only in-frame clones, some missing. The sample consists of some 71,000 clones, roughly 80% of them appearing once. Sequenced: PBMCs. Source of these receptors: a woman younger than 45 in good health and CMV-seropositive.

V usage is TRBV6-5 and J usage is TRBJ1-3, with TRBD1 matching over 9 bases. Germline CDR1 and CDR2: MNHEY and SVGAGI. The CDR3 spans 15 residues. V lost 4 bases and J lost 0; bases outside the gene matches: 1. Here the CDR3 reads CASSSTGGSGNTIYF. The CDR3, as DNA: TGTGCCAGCAGTTCGACAGGGGGCTCTGGAAACACCATATATTTT.

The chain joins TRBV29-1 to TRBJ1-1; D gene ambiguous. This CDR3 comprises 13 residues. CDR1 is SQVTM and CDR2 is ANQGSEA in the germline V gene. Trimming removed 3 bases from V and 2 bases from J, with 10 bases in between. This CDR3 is CSVDPDTNTEAFF. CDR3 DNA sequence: TGCAGCGTTGACCCAGACACAAACACTGAAGCTTTCTTT.

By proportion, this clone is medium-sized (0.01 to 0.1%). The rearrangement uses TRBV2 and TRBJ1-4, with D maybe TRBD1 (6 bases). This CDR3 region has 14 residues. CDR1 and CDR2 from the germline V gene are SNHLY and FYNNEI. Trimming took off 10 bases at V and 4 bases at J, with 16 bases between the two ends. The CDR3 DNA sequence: TGTGCCAAGGGGGACCTTAGGGGTAATGAAAAACTGTTTTTT. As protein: CAKGDLRGNEKLFF. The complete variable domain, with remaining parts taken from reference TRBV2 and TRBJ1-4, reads EPEVTQTPSHQVTQMGQEVILRCVPISNHLYFYWYRQILGQKVEFLVSFYNNEISEKSEIFDDQFSVERPDGSNFTLKIRSTKLEDSAMYFCAKGDLRGNEKLFFGSGTQLSVL.

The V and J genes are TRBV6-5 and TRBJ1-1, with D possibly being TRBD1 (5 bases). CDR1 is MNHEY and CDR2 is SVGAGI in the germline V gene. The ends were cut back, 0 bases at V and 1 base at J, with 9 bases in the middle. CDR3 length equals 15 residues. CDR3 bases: TGTGCCAGCAGTTACTCCAGGGTTGGGAACACTGAAGCTTTCTTT. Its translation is CASSYSRVGNTEAFF.

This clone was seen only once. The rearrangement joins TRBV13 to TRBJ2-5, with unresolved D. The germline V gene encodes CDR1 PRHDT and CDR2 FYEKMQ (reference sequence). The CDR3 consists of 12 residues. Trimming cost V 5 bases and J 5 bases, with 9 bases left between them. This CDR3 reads CASSMVQETQYF. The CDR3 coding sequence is TGTGCCAGCAGCATGGTCCAGGAGACCCAGTACTTC.

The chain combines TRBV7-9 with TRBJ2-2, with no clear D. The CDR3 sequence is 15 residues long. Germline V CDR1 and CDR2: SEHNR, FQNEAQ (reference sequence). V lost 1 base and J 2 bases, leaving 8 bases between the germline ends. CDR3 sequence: CASSLDRHNTGELFF. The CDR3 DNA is TGTGCCAGCAGCTTAGATCGACATAACACCGGGGAGCTGTTTTTT. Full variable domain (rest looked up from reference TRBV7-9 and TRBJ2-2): DTGVSQNPRHKITKRGQNVTFRCDPISEHNRLYWYRQTLGQGPEFLTYFQNEAQLEKSRLLSDRFSAERPKGSFSTLEIQRTEQGDSAMYLCASSLDRHNTGELFFGEGSRLTVL.

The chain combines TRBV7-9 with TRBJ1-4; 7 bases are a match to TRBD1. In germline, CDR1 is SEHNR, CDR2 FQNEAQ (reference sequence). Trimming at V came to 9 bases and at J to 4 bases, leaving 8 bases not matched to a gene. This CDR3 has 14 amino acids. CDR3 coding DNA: TGTGCCAGTTCCCGGGACAGCCGTAATGAAAAACTGTTTTTT. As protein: CASSRDSRNEKLFF.

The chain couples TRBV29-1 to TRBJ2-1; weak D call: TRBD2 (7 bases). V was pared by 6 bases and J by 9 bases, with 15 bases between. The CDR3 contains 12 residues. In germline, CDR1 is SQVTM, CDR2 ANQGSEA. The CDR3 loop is CSVSSGEGEQFF. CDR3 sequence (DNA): TGCAGCGTCTCATCAGGGGAGGGTGAGCAGTTCTTC.

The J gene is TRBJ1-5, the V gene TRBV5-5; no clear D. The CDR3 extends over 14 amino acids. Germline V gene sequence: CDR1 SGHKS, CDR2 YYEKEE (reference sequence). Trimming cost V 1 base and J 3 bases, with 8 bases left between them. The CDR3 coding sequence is TGTGCCAGCAGCTTGCTCAACAACAATCAGCCCCAGCATTTT. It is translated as CASSLLNNNQPQHF. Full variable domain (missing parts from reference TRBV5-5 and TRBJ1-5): DAGVTQSPTHLIKTRGQQVTLRCSPISGHKSVSWYQQVLGQGPQFIFQYYEKEERGRGNFPDRFSARQFPNYSSELNVNALLLGDSALYLCASSLLNNNQPQHFGDGTRLSIL.

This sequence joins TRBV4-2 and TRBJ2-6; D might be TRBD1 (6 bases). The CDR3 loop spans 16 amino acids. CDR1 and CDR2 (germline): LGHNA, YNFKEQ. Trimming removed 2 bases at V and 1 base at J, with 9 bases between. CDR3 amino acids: CASSQYGQSGANVLTF. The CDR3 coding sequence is TGTGCCAGCAGCCAATATGGACAGTCTGGGGCCAACGTCCTGACTTTC.

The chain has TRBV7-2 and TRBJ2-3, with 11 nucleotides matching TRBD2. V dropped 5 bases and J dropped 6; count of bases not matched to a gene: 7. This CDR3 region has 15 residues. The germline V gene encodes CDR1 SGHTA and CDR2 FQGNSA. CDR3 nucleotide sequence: TGTGCCAGCAGCCTCACCGGGACTAGCGGTGATACGCAGTATTTT. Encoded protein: CASSLTGTSGDTQYF.

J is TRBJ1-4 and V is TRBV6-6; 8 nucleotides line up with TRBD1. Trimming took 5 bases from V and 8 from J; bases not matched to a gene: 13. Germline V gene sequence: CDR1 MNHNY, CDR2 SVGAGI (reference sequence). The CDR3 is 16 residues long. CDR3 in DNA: TGTGCCAGCAGTCAATATACCGGACAGGGAGGGGAAAAACTGTTTTTT. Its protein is CASSQYTGQGGEKLFF.

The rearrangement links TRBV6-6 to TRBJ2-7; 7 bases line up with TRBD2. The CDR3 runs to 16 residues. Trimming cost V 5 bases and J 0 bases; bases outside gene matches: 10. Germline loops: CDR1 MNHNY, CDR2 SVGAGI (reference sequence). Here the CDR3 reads CASSPPGGRGSYEQYF. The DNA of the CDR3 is TGTGCCAGCAGTCCTCCCGGGGGGAGGGGCTCCTACGAGCAGTACTTC.

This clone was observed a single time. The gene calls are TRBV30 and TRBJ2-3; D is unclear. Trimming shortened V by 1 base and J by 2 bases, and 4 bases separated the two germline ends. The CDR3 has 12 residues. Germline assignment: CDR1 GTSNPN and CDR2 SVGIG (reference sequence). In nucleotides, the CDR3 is TGTGCCTGGAGTGCCTACACAGATACGCAGTATTTT. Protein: CAWSAYTDTQYF.

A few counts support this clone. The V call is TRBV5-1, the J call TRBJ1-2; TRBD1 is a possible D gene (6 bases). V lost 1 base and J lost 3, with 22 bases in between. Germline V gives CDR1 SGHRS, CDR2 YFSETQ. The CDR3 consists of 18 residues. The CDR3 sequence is CASSLRPDRLPLDYGYTF. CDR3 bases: TGCGCCAGCAGCTTGCGCCCCGACAGGTTACCCTTGGACTATGGCTACACCTTC.

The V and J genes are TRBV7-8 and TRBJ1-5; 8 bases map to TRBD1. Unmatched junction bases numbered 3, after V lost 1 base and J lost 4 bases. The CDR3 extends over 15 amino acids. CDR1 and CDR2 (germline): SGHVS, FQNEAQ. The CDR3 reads CASSLGTGRNQPQHF. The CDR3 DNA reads TGTGCCAGCAGCTTAGGGACAGGGCGAAATCAGCCCCAGCATTTT.

The CDR3 DNA is TGTGCCAGCAGTTCAGCCATACAGGGTCGGGGCTACACCTTC. It yields the protein CASSSAIQGRGYTF. The chain has TRBV28 and TRBJ1-2, with a weak D call TRBD1 (6 bases). V dropped 4 bases and J dropped 8 bases, with 17 bases sitting between them. Germline V gene lookup returns CDR1 MDHEN and CDR2 SYDVKM. This CDR3 comprises 14 residues.

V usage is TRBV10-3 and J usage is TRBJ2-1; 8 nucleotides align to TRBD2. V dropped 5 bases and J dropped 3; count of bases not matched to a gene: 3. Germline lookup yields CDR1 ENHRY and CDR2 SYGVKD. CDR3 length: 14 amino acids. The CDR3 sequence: CAISTTSGYNEQFF. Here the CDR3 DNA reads TGTGCCATCAGTACTACTAGCGGCTACAATGAGCAGTTCTTC.

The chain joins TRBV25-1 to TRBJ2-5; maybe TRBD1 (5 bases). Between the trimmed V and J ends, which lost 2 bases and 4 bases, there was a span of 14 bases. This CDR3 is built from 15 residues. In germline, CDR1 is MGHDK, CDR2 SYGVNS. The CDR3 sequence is CASSEIVTAVETQYF. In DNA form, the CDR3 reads TGTGCCAGCAGTGAAATTGTGACAGCAGTAGAGACCCAGTACTTC. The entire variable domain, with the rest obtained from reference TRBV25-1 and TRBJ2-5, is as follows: EADIYQTPRYLVIGTGKKITLECSQTMGHDKMYWYQQDPGMELHLIHYSYGVNSTEKGDLSSESTVSRIRTEHFPLTLESARPSHTSQYLCASSEIVTAVETQYFGPGTRLLVL.